These 8 T cell receptor beta chains were sequenced from one sample in a study of post-analysis software for immune sequencing data. Study observations and caveats: Controls showed lower frequencies than patients for roughly 5 TRBV segments, and TRBV5-6, TRBV5-1 and TRBV20-1 were among these.

Their antigens are not known. cDNA libraries of TCR beta carried unique molecular identifiers. From the PCR reads, TCRdb called clonotypes with MiXCR, one entry per CDR3 protein. The sample records roughly 570,000 distinct CDR3 sequences, around a third being singletons. Sequenced material: blood. The source of these receptors is a girl younger than 18 with multiple sclerosis.

The gene calls are TRBV28 and TRBJ1-1; possibly TRBD1 for D (6 bases). The CDR3 loop spans 13 amino acids. The germline CDR1 and CDR2 sequences are MDHEN and SYDVKM. V was cut by 3 bases and J by 8 bases, with 13 bases left in between. The CDR3 sequence: CASSLSDSLEAFF. The CDR3 coding sequence is TGTGCCAGCAGTTTGTCGGACAGCCTAGAAGCTTTCTTT.

This chain's CDR3 is CASSRAGRNEKLFF. In DNA form, the CDR3 reads TGTGCCAGCAGTCGAGCCGGACGTAATGAAAAACTGTTTTTT. The V gene is TRBV12-3 or TRBV12-4, the J gene TRBJ1-4; no firm D call. This CDR3 spans 14 amino acids. Trimming shortened V by 5 bases and J by 4 bases, and 11 bases separated the two germline ends.

This clonotype showed up just a few times. This chain joins TRBV25-1 and TRBJ2-5; 11 bases line up with TRBD2. With V trimmed by 1 base and J by 3 bases, 7 bases remained unmatched. In germline, CDR1 is MGHDK, CDR2 SYGVNS. CDR3 size: 17 residues. CDR3 loop: CASSESPQLAGEETQYF. Here the CDR3 DNA reads TGTGCCAGCAGTGAATCACCGCAACTAGCGGGGGAAGAGACCCAGTACTTC.

This chain links TRBV20-1 with TRBJ2-1, with 12 bases matching TRBD2. The CDR3 length is 15 residues. From germline, CDR1 is DFQATT and CDR2 SNEGSKA (reference sequence). Trimming took 2 bases from V and 4 from J; bases not matched to a gene: 3. The CDR3 region is CSARSSGGAYNEQFF. CDR3 DNA sequence: TGCAGTGCTAGATCTAGCGGGGGGGCGTACAATGAGCAGTTCTTC.

The rearrangement uses TRBV20-1 and TRBJ2-5; 7 bases map to TRBD1. The CDR3 covers 17 residues. The germline gives CDR1 DFQATT, CDR2 SNEGSKA (reference sequence). V lost 0 bases and J lost 0; bases outside the gene matches: 10. CDR3 nucleotides: TGCAGTGCTAGAGACCGAAACAGGGGTCCGTACCAAGAGACCCAGTACTTC. This codes for CSARDRNRGPYQETQYF.

This chain connects TRBV9 to TRBJ2-5; TRBD2 matches at 8 bases. The V gene's germline CDR1 is SGDLS and CDR2 YYNGEE. The CDR3 extends over 18 amino acids. V gave up 4 bases and J gave up 6 bases; unmatched junction bases: 20. DNA of the CDR3: TGTGCCAGCAGCCCCGATTTGGGAGGGCGGGGGGCCCGGAAGACCCAGTACTTC. It codes for CASSPDLGGRGARKTQYF.

This clonotype was seen a handful of times. V and J are TRBV5-1 and TRBJ2-4, with D tentatively TRBD2 (6 bases). This CDR3 has 17 amino acids. From germline, CDR1 is SGHRS and CDR2 YFSETQ. V shed 6 bases and J shed 3 bases, with 22 bases lying between them. CDR3 nucleotides: TGCGCCAGCACGACAGATACATACGGGGGAGGCAAAAACATTCAGTACTTC. Encoded protein: CASTTDTYGGGKNIQYF.

The gene calls are TRBV20-1 and TRBJ1-5; 9 nucleotides agree with TRBD1. V was clipped by 3 bases and J by 6 bases; unmatched bases: 9. The CDR3 is 15 amino acids. The V gene's germline CDR1 is DFQATT and CDR2 SNEGSKA (reference sequence). The CDR3 sequence is CSASDRGRSCQPQHF. CDR3 in DNA: TGCAGTGCTAGTGACAGGGGGAGGTCGTGTCAGCCCCAGCATTTT.